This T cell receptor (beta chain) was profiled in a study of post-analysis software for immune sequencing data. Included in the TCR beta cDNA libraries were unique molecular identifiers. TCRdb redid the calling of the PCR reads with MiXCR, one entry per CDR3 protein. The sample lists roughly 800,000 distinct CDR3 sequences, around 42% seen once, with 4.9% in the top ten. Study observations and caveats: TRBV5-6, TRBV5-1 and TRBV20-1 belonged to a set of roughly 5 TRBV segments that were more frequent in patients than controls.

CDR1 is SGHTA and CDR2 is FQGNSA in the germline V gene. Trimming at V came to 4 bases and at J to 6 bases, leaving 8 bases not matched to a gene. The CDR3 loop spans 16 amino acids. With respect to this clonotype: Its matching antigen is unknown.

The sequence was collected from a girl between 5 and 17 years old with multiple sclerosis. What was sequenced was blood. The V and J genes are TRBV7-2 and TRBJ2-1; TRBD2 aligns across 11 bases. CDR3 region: CASSSYLAGGRNEQFF. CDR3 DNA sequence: TGTGCCAGCAGCTCTTACCTAGCGGGAGGACGCAATGAGCAGTTCTTC.